The T cell receptor beta chain under discussion was sequenced for a study of naive and memory T cell subsets listed by TCRdb under 2017. Notes on the research overall: Sorted naive and memory T cell subsets from peripheral blood were analyzed in the study using a UMI-based, open-source pipeline for TCR alpha and beta sequencing. Complete agreement was observed between the functional CMV T cell responses and the IgG serology results. RNA was DNase-treated and reverse transcribed with TCR constant-region primers, mostly using SuperScript III. What the research found in general, with its limitations: No ground truth was available to validate the repertoire findings for the naive and memory subsets. Naive repertoires, especially CD8, contained a few larger clonotypes, possibly memory cells re-expressing CD45RA. Once error correction was done, more than 85% of naive TCR sequences showed up just once, which made the naive abundance distributions much steeper than those of the memory subsets. A power law was followed by TCR abundance, with an exponent that differed between naive and memory subsets but was consistent across the three individuals. RNA-based TCR counts may be affected by expression changes linked to T cell activation and differentiation. A clonotype was defined as a single alpha or beta chain sequence rather than as a paired alpha/beta receptor. In both CD4 and CD8 cells, a rise in Gini index and a fall in Shannon and inverse Simpson diversity were observed from naive through CM, EM and EMRA.

From the second PCR step onward, the TCR alpha chain libraries and the TCR beta chain libraries were amplified separately. The CMV status of each donor was determined by measuring IFNgamma production from CD4+ T cells after fresh PBMCs had been stimulated overnight with CMV viral lysate. CD4 T cells were positively selected with Miltenyi beads, followed by positive selection of CD8 T cells from the CD4-negative fraction. Cells stained for CD3, CD4, CD8, CD45RA, CD27 and a live/dead dye were sorted on a BD Aria II into four subsets by CD45RA and CD27. Blood was obtained from three healthy volunteers, and the blood from each volunteer was fractionated into CD4 and CD8 T cells and subsequently into four differentiation subsets. Approximately 120 ml of peripheral blood was collected from each donor, and PBMC were isolated by Ficoll-Paque PLUS density-gradient centrifugation. After sorting, cells were lysed in RLT buffer, RNA was extracted using a Qiagen RNeasy kit, and the extracted RNA was stored at -80 degrees C.

CDR1 and CDR2, per the germline V gene, are SGHAT and FQNNGV. Reading from cysteine to phenylalanine, the CDR3 counts 16 amino acids. Just the 48-base CDR3 DNA is kept, in frame starting at base 1. Relative to germline, V is missing 5 bases and J is missing 5 bases, with 14 bases of the junction outside any gene match. Library creation used UMI-ligation and nested PCR. To cover both TRBC1 and TRBC2, the beta constant-region primer consisted of an equimolar mix of two oligonucleotides. The ligated cDNA went through four rounds of PCR with nested alpha and beta constant-region primers together with the SP2 primer. A single-stranded oligonucleotide containing the SP2 primer and a 12-nucleotide UMI was joined to the 3' end of the cDNA by T4 RNA ligase 1. Incubation of the ligation reaction lasted about 20-25 hours at 16 degrees C. To avoid over-amplification, PCR2 was usually performed as a SYBR Green qPCR and halted once a predetermined threshold was reached. All purifications after the first were performed with Agencourt AMPure XP magnetic beads. Library amounts were measured by Qubit and library quality was assessed on a TapeStation, where the main peak was expected at around 650 bp. Pooled libraries were sequenced on an Illumina MiSeq using v2 2x251 paired-end kits, and typically 1-2 million reads were obtained per sample. Libraries were pooled at approximately 4 nM per sample, and roughly 5-7.5% PhiX was added to improve cluster recognition. The paper's data handling went like this. Decombinator assigned V and J genes to Demultiplexor-processed FASTQ reads by tag matching, allowing a single base-pair mismatch. Collapsinator relied on UMIs to fix sequencing errors as well as frequency errors caused by PCR heterogeneity. CDR3Translator translated TCRs and extracted CDR3s from the conserved cysteine to the FGXG phenylalanine, flagging non-productive sequences. Gini, Shannon entropy and inverse Simpson indices were calculated on repertoires subsampled to equal numbers of UMI-defined TCRs. Within the linear range, a power law was fitted to clonotype abundance distributions using maximum likelihood. When run on a single naive CD8 sample, MIGEC and the pipeline yielded similar UMI counts, similar unique TCR numbers and similar clonal distributions. In one analysis, naive TCRs also found in any memory subset of the same donor were removed from the naive repertoire. Repertoires were searched for about 7,300 CMV-associated CDR3 sequences compiled from VDJdb and a published dataset. TCRdb reworked the public reads: Q25 trimming with fastp, MiXCR clone assembly, productive beta chains retained. When rows share a CDR3 protein, they turn into one entry using the most common DNA and genes. TCRdb assigned the V and J calls; the authors' analysis was not used. The sample has 80,000 to 95,000 distinct CDR3 sequences on record, 9% to 9.5% of them singletons. Of the sample, over 1% is held by the ten largest clones.

Notes on this clonotype: What this receptor recognizes is not known. No much larger clonotype is one base removed from it; base qualities were not supplied.

Source material: naive CD8+ T cells from blood. The cell subset or site label of this sample denotes: naive T cells, CD45RA high CD27+. The origin of this receptor is a human donor in good health. The chain is encoded by TRBV11-2 joined to TRBJ2-7; TRBD2 lines up with 8 middle nucleotides. The CDR3 region has the sequence CASSQSPGGFFNEQYF. The base sequence is TGTGCCAGCAGCCAATCGCCGGGAGGGTTCTTCAACGAGCAGTACTTC.